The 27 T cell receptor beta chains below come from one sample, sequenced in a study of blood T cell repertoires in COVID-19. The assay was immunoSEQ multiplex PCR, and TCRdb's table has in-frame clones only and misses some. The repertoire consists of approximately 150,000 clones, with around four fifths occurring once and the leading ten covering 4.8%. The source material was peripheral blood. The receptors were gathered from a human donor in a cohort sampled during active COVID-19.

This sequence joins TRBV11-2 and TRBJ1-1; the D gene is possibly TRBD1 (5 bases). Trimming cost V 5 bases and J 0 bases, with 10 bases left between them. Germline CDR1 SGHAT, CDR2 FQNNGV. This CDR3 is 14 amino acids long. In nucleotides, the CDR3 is TGTGCCAGCAGCCGAATGACAGTGAACACTGAAGCTTTCTTT. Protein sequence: CASSRMTVNTEAFF.

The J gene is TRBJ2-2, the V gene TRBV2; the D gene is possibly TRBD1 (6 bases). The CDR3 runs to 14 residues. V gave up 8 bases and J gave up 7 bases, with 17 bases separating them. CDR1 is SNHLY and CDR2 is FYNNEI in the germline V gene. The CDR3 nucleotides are TGTGCCAGCCGAGAACAGGGTGCGATCGGGGAGCTGTTTTTT. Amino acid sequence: CASREQGAIGELFF.

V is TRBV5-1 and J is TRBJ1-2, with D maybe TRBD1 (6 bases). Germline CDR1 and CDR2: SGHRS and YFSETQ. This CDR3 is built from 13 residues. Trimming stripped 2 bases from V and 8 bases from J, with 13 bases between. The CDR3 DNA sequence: TGCGCCAGCAGCTTCCCAGGGGACGCAGGCTACACCTTC. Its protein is CASSFPGDAGYTF.

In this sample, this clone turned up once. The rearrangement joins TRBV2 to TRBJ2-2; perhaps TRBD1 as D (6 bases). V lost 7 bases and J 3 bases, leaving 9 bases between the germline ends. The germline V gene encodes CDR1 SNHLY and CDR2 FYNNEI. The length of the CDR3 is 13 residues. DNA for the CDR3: TGTGCCAGCAAGGGGGTCTACACCGGGGAGCTGTTTTTT. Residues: CASKGVYTGELFF. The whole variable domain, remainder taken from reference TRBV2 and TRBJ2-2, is EPEVTQTPSHQVTQMGQEVILRCVPISNHLYFYWYRQILGQKVEFLVSFYNNEISEKSEIFDDQFSVERPDGSNFTLKIRSTKLEDSAMYFCASKGVYTGELFFGEGSRLTVL.

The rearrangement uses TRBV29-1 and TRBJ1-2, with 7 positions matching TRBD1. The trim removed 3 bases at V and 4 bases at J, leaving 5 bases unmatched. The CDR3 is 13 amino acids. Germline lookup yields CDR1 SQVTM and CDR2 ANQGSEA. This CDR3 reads CSVDPGTVYGYTF. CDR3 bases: TGCAGCGTTGACCCCGGGACAGTCTATGGCTACACCTTC.

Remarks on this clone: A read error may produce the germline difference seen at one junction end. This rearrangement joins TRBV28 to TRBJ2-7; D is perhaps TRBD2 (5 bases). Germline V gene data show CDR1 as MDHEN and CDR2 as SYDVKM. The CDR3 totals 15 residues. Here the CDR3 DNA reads TGTGCCAGCAGCCCTCGCGGCGGGTTTTCCTCCGAGCAGTACTTC. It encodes CASSPRGGFSSEQYF.

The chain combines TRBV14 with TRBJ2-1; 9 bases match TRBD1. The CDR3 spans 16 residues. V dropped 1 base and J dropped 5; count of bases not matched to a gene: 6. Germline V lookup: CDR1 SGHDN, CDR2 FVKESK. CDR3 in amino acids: CASSQGSGTGNNEQFF. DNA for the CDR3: TGTGCCAGCAGCCAAGGGTCGGGGACAGGGAACAATGAGCAGTTCTTC.

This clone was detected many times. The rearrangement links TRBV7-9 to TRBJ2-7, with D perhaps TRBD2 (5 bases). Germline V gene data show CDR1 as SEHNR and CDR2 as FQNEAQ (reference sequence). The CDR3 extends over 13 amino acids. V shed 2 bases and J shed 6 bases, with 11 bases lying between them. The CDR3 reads CASSLKWESEQYV. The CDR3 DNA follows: TGTGCCAGCAGCTTAAAGTGGGAGAGCGAGCAGTACGTC.

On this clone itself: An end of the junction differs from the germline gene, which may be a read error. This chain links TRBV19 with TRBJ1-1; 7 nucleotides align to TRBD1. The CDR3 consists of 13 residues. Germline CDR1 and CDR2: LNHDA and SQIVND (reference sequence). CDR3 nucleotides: TGTGCCAGTAGTATAGATGGACGACAGGGTTCGGGCTTT. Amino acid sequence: CASSIDGRQGSGF.

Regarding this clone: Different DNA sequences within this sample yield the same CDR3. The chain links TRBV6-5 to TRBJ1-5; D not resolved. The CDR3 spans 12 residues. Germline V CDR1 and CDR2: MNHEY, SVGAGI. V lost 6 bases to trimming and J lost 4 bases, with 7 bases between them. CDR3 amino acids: CASSSPNQPQHF. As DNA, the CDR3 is TGTGCCAGCAGCTCCCCGAATCAGCCCCAGCATTTT.

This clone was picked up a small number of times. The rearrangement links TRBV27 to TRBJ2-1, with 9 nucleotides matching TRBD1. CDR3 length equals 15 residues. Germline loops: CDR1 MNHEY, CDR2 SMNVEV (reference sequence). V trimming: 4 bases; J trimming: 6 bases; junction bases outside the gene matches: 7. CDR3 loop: CASSSGTGLFNEQFF. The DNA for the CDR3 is TGTGCCAGCAGTTCCGGGACAGGGCTTTTCAATGAGCAGTTCTTC.

The CDR3 DNA follows: TGTGCCAGTAGTCTGAGGACTAGCGGGAAGAGCTCCTACAATGAGCAGTTCTTC. Translation gives CASSLRTSGKSSYNEQFF. The rearrangement links TRBV19 to TRBJ2-1, with 12 bases matching TRBD2. CDR3 length: 18 residues. CDR1 LNHDA and CDR2 SQIVND come from the germline V gene (reference sequence). V lost 5 bases to trimming and J lost 0 bases; unmatched junction nucleotides: 8.

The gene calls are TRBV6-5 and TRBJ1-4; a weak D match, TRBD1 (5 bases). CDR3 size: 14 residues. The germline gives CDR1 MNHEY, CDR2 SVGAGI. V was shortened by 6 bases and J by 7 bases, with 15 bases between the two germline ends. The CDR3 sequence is CASRTGGVGEKLFF. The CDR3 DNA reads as TGTGCCAGCAGGACCGGGGGGGTTGGTGAAAAACTGTTTTTT.

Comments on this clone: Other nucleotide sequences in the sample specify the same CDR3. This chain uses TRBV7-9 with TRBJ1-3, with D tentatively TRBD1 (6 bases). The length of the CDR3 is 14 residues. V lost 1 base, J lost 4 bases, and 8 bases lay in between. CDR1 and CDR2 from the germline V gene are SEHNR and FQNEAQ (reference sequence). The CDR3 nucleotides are TGTGCCAGCAGCTTAGGGGGGCTCGGAAACACCATATATTTT. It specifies CASSLGGLGNTIYF.

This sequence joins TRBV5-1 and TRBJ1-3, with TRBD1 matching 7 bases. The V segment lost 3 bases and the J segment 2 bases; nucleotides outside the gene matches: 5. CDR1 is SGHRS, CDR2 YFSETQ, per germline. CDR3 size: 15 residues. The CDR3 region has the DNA TGCGCCAGCAGCTCGGTCCAGGGGGCTGGAAACACCATATATTTT. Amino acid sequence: CASSSVQGAGNTIYF.

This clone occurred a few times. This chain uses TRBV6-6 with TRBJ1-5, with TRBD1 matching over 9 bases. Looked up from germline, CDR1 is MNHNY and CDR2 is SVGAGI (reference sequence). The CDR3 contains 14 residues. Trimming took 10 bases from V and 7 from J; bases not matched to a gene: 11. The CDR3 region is CATSRDRELQPQHF. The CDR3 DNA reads TGTGCCACCTCCCGGGACAGGGAACTCCAGCCCCAGCATTTT.

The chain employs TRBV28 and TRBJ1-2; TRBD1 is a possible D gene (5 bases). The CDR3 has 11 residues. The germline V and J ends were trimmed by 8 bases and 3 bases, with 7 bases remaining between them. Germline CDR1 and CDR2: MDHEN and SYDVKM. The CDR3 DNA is TGTGCCAGCGAACAGGACTATGGCTACACCTTC. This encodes CASEQDYGYTF.

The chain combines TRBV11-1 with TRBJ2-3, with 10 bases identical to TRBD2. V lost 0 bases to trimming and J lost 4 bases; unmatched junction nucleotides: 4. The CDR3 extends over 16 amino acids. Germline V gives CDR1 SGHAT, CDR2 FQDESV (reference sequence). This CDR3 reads CASSLALAGSSDTQYF. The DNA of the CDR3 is TGTGCCAGCAGCTTAGCACTAGCGGGGAGTTCAGATACGCAGTATTTT. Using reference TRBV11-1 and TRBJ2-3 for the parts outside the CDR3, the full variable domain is EAEVAQSPRYKITEKSQAVAFWCDPISGHATLYWYRQILGQGPELLVQFQDESVVDDSQLPKDRFSAERLKGVDSTLKIQPAELGDSAMYLCASSLALAGSSDTQYFGPGTRLTVL.

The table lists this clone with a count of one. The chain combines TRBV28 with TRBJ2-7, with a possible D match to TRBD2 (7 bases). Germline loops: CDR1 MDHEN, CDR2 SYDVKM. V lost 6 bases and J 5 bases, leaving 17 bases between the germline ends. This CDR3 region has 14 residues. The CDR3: CASRKGGRVDEQYF. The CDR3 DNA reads TGTGCCAGCAGGAAGGGGGGGCGGGTAGACGAGCAGTACTTC.

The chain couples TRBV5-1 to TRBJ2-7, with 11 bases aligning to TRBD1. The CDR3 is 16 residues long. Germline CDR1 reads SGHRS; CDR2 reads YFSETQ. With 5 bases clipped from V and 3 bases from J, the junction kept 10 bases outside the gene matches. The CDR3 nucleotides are TGCGCCAGCAGTCTGGGAGGGACAGGGGGGTTCTACGAGCAGTACGTC. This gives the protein CASSLGGTGGFYEQYV.

The CDR3 region is CASSMRIGYGYTF. The CDR3, as DNA: TGTGCCAGCAGCATGAGGATAGGCTATGGCTACACCTTC. This chain uses TRBV12-3 or TRBV12-4 with TRBJ1-2; D remains ambiguous. The V end lost 6 bases, the J end lost 4 bases, and 12 bases lay between the germline ends. The CDR3 runs 13 residues.

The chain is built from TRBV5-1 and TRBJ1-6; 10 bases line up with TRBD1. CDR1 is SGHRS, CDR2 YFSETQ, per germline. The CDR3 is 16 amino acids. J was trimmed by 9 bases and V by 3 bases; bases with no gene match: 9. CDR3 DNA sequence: TGCGCCAGCAGCTACGCTAGCCGGGACAGGGGTTCACCCCTCCACTTT. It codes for CASSYASRDRGSPLHF.

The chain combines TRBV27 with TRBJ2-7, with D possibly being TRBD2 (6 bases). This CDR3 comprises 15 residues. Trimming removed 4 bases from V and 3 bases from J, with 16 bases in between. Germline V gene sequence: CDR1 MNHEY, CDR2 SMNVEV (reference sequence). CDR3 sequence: CASSSTGTPSYEQYF. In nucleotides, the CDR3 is TGTGCCAGCAGTTCAACCGGGACTCCCAGCTACGAGCAGTACTTC.

DNA for the CDR3: TGTGCCAGGATTGCGGGGGGTGAAAAACTGTTTTTT. Protein: CARIAGGEKLFF. This chain joins TRBV5-3 and TRBJ1-4; possibly TRBD1 for D (5 bases). TRBV5-3 is an open reading frame whose function is uncertain. The germline V and J ends were trimmed by 8 bases and 7 bases, with 12 bases remaining between them. This CDR3 contains 12 residues.

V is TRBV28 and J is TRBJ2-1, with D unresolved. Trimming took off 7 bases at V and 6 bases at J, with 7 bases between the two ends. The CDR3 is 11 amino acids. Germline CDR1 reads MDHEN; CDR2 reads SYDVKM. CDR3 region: CASKSFNEQFF. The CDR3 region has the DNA TGTGCCAGCAAGAGCTTCAATGAGCAGTTCTTC. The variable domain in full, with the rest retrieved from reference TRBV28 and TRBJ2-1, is DVKVTQSSRYLVKRTGEKVFLECVQDMDHENMFWYRQDPGLGLRLIYFSYDVKMKEKGDIPEGYSVSREKKERFSLILESASTNQTSMYLCASKSFNEQFFGPGTRLTVL.

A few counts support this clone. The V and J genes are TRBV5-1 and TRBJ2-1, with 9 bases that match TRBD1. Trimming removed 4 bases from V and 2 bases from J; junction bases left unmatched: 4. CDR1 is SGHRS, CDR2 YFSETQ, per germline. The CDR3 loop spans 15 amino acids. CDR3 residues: CASSPGTGTYNEQFF. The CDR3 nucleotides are TGCGCCAGCAGCCCCGGGACAGGGACCTACAATGAGCAGTTCTTC.

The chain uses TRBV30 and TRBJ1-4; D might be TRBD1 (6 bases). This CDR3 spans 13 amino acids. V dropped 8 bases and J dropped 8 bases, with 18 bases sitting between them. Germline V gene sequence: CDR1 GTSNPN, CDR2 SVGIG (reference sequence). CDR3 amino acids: CALLYEGVEKLFF. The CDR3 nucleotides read TGTGCCCTCCTCTATGAGGGGGTAGAAAAACTGTTTTTT.